A single sample gave rise to the 17 T cell receptor beta chains below, sequenced in a study of T cells after yellow fever vaccination. TCRdb reanalysed the 5' RACE reads using MiXCR and keeps one entry per CDR3 protein. The sample lists 300,000 to 400,000 distinct CDR3 sequences; roughly 10% were seen once. Sequenced here: CD4+ T cells sorted from PBMCs, sampled 45 days after the yellow fever booster vaccination. The receptors were gathered from a man younger than 35 who received the YFV17D yellow fever vaccine.

This chain links TRBV7-2 with TRBJ1-2; a weak D match, TRBD1 (6 bases). The CDR3 contains 14 residues. V shed 5 bases and J shed 4 bases, with 14 bases lying between them. CDR1 and CDR2 (germline): SGHTA, FQGNSA. The CDR3 reads CASSLDRTSYGYTF. The CDR3 DNA reads TGTGCCAGCAGCCTAGACAGGACCTCCTATGGCTACACCTTC.

This clonotype was observed many times. The V gene is TRBV7-6, the J gene TRBJ2-4, with D perhaps TRBD2 (5 bases). Germline V gene data show CDR1 as SGHVS and CDR2 as FNYEAQ. Trimming removed 5 bases from V and 6 bases from J, with 14 bases in between. The CDR3 runs 14 residues. Here the CDR3 DNA reads TGTGCCAGCAGCCAACCAGACTACTCAAACATTCAGTACTTC. Protein product: CASSQPDYSNIQYF.

This clonotype has only a few counts. The chain uses TRBV7-9 and TRBJ2-5; D ambiguous. CDR1 is SEHNR and CDR2 is FQNEAQ in the germline V gene (reference sequence). This CDR3 spans 13 amino acids. Trimming took off 1 base at V and 5 bases at J, with 8 bases between the two ends. CDR3: CASSLEGPETQYF. The CDR3 region has the DNA TGTGCCAGCAGCTTAGAAGGCCCGGAGACCCAGTACTTC. Based on the CDR3 plus reference TRBV7-9 and TRBJ2-5, the full variable domain is DTGVSQNPRHKITKRGQNVTFRCDPISEHNRLYWYRQTLGQGPEFLTYFQNEAQLEKSRLLSDRFSAERPKGSFSTLEIQRTEQGDSAMYLCASSLEGPETQYFGPGTRLLVL.

The rearrangement joins TRBV4-2 to TRBJ2-7, with a weak D call TRBD2 (7 bases). V gave up 3 bases and J gave up 2 bases, with 14 bases separating them. CDR1 is LGHNA and CDR2 is YNFKEQ in the germline V gene. The CDR3 runs 15 residues. The CDR3 DNA is TGTGCCAGCAGCCAGGGAGAGGGGGGGACCTACGAGCAGTACTTC. Protein: CASSQGEGGTYEQYF.

The chain recombines TRBV29-1 with TRBJ2-1, with TRBD1 matching over 10 bases. The CDR3 has 17 amino acids. The J segment lost 0 bases and the V segment lost 6 bases, leaving 11 bases of the junction unmatched. Germline assignment: CDR1 SQVTM and CDR2 ANQGSEA. DNA of the CDR3: TGCAGCGTGACCGGGACAGGGGTTTCGGGCTCCTACAATGAGCAGTTCTTC. Translated: CSVTGTGVSGSYNEQFF.

This clonotype has only a few counts. The V and J genes are TRBV5-1 and TRBJ2-3, with D uncertain. CDR1 and CDR2 (germline): SGHRS, YFSETQ. Trimming removed 4 bases at V and 2 bases at J, with 11 bases between. The CDR3 loop spans 14 amino acids. The CDR3 bases are TGCGCCAGCAGCCCCCGGCTAAACACAGATACGCAGTATTTT. This translates into CASSPRLNTDTQYF. The full variable domain, its missing parts supplied by reference TRBV5-1 and TRBJ2-3, is KAGVTQTPRYLIKTRGQQVTLSCSPISGHRSVSWYQQTPGQGLQFLFEYFSETQRNKGNFPGRFSGRQFSNSRSEMNVSTLELGDSALYLCASSPRLNTDTQYFGPGTRLTVL.

This clonotype was picked up a small number of times. V gene TRBV30 combines with J gene TRBJ1-4; D unresolved. The V end lost 1 base, the J end lost 0 bases, and 3 bases lay between the germline ends. This CDR3 comprises 13 residues. The V gene's germline CDR1 is GTSNPN and CDR2 SVGIG (reference sequence). CDR3 coding DNA: TGTGCCTGGAGTGAGGCAACTAATGAAAAACTGTTTTTT. Protein: CAWSEATNEKLFF.

This clonotype came up a few times. This sequence joins TRBV24-1 and TRBJ2-2; 9 positions agree with TRBD1. Germline-derived CDR1 and CDR2 are KGHDR and SFDVKD. V gave up 9 bases and J gave up 4 bases; unmatched junction bases: 8. This CDR3 is built from 15 residues. The CDR3 nucleotides read TGTGCCACCGGGGACTTGGGACAGGGCACCGGGGAGCTGTTTTTT. It translates to CATGDLGQGTGELFF.

This clonotype was seen ten or more times. The rearrangement joins TRBV7-2 to TRBJ2-5; 9 bases are shared with TRBD1. Losses at the gene ends were 6 bases for V and 5 bases for J; bases not matched to a gene: 4. This CDR3 region has 13 residues. CDR1 SGHTA and CDR2 FQGNSA come from the germline V gene. CDR3 sequence reads: CASSLQGAETQYF. CDR3 nucleotide sequence: TGTGCCAGCAGTTTACAGGGGGCGGAGACCCAGTACTTC.

The rearrangement joins TRBV24-1 to TRBJ2-3, with 7 bases fitting TRBD2. After removal of 4 bases from V and 2 bases from J, the junction contained 8 bases not matched to a gene. CDR1 KGHDR and CDR2 SFDVKD come from the germline V gene. The CDR3 is made up of 16 amino acids. The CDR3 spells CATSETGSGDTDTQYF. In nucleotides, the CDR3 is TGTGCCACCAGTGAAACCGGCAGCGGGGACACAGATACGCAGTATTTT.

The sample holds a few counts of this clonotype. The J gene is TRBJ2-5, the V gene TRBV10-3; D might be TRBD1 (6 bases). Germline loops: CDR1 ENHRY, CDR2 SYGVKD. CDR3 size: 12 residues. Trimming removed 10 bases at V and 2 bases at J, with 11 bases between. CDR3 in DNA: TGTGCCACCGGACAGCGACAAGAGACCCAGTACTTC. It yields the protein CATGQRQETQYF.

The chain joins TRBV20-1 to TRBJ2-5, with 11 bases identical to TRBD2. Trimming cost V 0 bases and J 5 bases; bases outside gene matches: 2. Germline loops: CDR1 DFQATT, CDR2 SNEGSKA (reference sequence). This CDR3 spans 14 amino acids. The CDR3 is CSAREPSGGETQYF. The CDR3 DNA sequence: TGCAGTGCTAGAGAGCCTAGCGGGGGGGAGACCCAGTACTTC.

This clonotype has just a few counts. CDR3 sequence reads: CASSFRGGNEQFF. The DNA of the CDR3 is TGCGCCAGCAGCTTCCGTGGGGGTAATGAGCAGTTCTTC. V is TRBV5-1 and J is TRBJ2-1; D tentatively reads TRBD1 or TRBD2 (5 bases each). Germline values: CDR1 SGHRS, CDR2 YFSETQ. V dropped 2 bases and J dropped 7 bases, with 10 bases sitting between them. CDR3 length: 13 residues.

This clonotype was counted a few times. The V call is TRBV29-1, the J call TRBJ1-2, with a weak D call TRBD1 (5 bases). The V and J ends lost 5 bases and 8 bases respectively, with 12 bases between them. Germline loops: CDR1 SQVTM, CDR2 ANQGSEA. The CDR3 runs to 11 residues. The CDR3 bases are TGCAGCGTTCAGACAGTACGGGGCTACACCTTC. Amino acids: CSVQTVRGYTF.

This clonotype was found a few times. J is TRBJ2-1 and V is TRBV6-6; no reliable D call. With 0 bases removed from V and 0 bases from J, the gap between germline ends came to 6 bases. Germline V gene lookup returns CDR1 MNHNY and CDR2 SVGAGI (reference sequence). The CDR3 covers 15 residues. In DNA form, the CDR3 reads TGTGCCAGCAGTTACTCCGACTCCTCCTACAATGAGCAGTTCTTC. The encoded protein is CASSYSDSSYNEQFF.

This clonotype has only a few counts. The chain uses TRBV5-1 and TRBJ2-1; tentatively, D is TRBD2 (5 bases). The germline V gene encodes CDR1 SGHRS and CDR2 YFSETQ. With 1 base removed from V and 6 bases from J, the gap between germline ends came to 11 bases. CDR3 length: 14 residues. CDR3 amino acids: CASSLSGFFNEQFF. The CDR3 nucleotides read TGCGCCAGCAGCTTGTCGGGGTTTTTCAATGAGCAGTTCTTC.

This clonotype was seen a few times. The rearrangement uses TRBV7-3 and TRBJ2-2; D gene uncertain. Trimming shortened V by 1 base and J by 3 bases, and 6 bases separated the two germline ends. Per germline, CDR1 SGHTA and CDR2 FQGTGA. The CDR3 contains 14 residues. DNA for the CDR3: TGTGCCAGCAGCTTAAGCAGTCACACCGGGGAGCTGTTTTTT. This translates into CASSLSSHTGELFF.